One TCR beta chain is described in this entry. This clonotype has at least ten counts. Its cognate antigen has yet to be identified. No qualities accompany the bases; no much larger clone lies one base away. For the sorted-subset TCR libraries, the starting material was some 940,000 sorted CD4+ or CD8+ T cells. PBMCs were separated from peripheral blood using Ficoll-Hypaque density gradient centrifugation and then cryopreserved in liquid nitrogen. Paired sorted CD4+ and CD8+ subsets came from healthy controls, HAM/TSP patients and MS patients. Taken from the germline V gene, the CDR1 and CDR2 loops are LGHNA and YNFKEQ. Spanning cysteine to phenylalanine, the CDR3 consists of 16 amino acids. Only the CDR3 region is kept as DNA, spanning 48 bases read in frame from base 1. V loses 0 bases of germline sequence and J loses 3 bases, and the interval between the two ends is 15 bases. cDNA was synthesized by template-switch 5'RACE using a primer carrying a 10-nucleotide random unique molecular identifier by which each TCR transcript was tagged. Each sequencing run produced over 160 million TCR-beta sequences covering 15-18 subjects. The RNeasy kit was used to extract total RNA. The KAPA Real-time Library Amplification kit was used to amplify TCR-beta VDJ regions with primers targeting the TCR constant region and the 5'RACE anchor. A first PCR added sample indexes and Illumina adaptors, and a second PCR then raised library yield. The roughly 650 bp TCR product was size-selected on a 2% E-gel SizeSelection system after Ampure bead purification. Before pooling, libraries had their quality checked on a Bioanalyzer, their concentration measured with Qubit, and their quantity determined with the Kapa Library Quantification kit. An Illumina HiSeq 2500 was used to sequence the libraries paired-end at 2 x 150 bp. To increase sequence diversity, about 25-31% phiX was spiked into each library pool. The paper's processing steps were these. The quality-filtered reads were processed with the UMI-based MiGEC pipeline, whose error correction step removed more than 85% of the raw TCR sequences. VDJ genes were aligned to IMGT germline references, and clonotypes were defined by unique CDR3 amino acid sequence plus V-J genes. Clonal expansion, Shannon diversity, and CDR3 relatedness (CalcPairwiseDistances, ClusterSamples) were evaluated with VDJtools, and phylogenetic trees were built with CLCbio workbench. Expanded clones were defined as having at least 8 unique UMIs, based on coefficient-of-variation modelling across technical triplicates. Through fastp at Q25 and MiXCR, TCRdb rebuilt clones from the public reads, retaining in-frame beta chains. Rows with one shared CDR3 protein collapse into an entry with the most common genes and DNA. TCRdb assigned the V and J calls; the authors' analysis was not used. The sample yields 35,000 to 40,000 distinct CDR3 sequences; roughly 12% were counted once. The ten most abundant clones make up less than 5% of the sample.

The sample belongs to a study of neurological immune-mediated disorders (dated by TCRdb to the late 2010s). Some background on the complete study: The study compared peripheral blood TCR-beta repertoires of HTLV-I-associated myelopathy (HAM/TSP) patients, multiple sclerosis patients and healthy controls using UMI-based sequencing. The 95 to 120 TCR-beta libraries covered PBMC samples along with longitudinal samples, technical triplicates, and paired sorted CD4+ and CD8+ T-cell subsets. The cohort was made up of 68 subjects, consisting of 15 or so HAM/TSP patients, around 35 multiple sclerosis patients and roughly 20 healthy controls.

Overall study results and their limits: TCR clonal expansion was highest in HAM/TSP patients and lowest in MS patients, with MS patients falling below even healthy controls. No identical CDR3 amino acid sequences were shared among expanded clones across subjects, suggesting private TCR-beta repertoires in all groups.

Sequencing was carried out using CD4+ T cells from blood. The sequence is built from TRBV4-2 and TRBJ2-7; the D gene is possibly TRBD1, with 5 bases matching. The origin of this receptor is a woman in her thirties with HTLV-1-associated myelopathy (HAM/TSP). The CDR3 has the sequence CASSQDPTGPGYEQYF. The nucleotides read TGTGCCAGCAGCCAAGACCCCACAGGCCCGGGCTACGAGCAGTACTTC.